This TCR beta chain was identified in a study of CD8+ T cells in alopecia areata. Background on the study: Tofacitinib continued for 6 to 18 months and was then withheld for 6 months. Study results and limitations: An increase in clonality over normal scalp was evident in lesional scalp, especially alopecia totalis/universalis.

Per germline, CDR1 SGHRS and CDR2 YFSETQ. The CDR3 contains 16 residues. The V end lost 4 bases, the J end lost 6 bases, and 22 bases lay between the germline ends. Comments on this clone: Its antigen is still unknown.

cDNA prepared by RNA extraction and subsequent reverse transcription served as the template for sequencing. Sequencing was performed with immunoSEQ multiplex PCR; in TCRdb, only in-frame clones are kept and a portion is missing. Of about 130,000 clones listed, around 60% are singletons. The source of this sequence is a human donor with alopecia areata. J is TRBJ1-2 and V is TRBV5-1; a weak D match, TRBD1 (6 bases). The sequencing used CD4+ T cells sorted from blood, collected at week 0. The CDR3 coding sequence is TGCGCCAGCAGCCAAGCCCTCCCGCGGGGGACAAATGGCTACACCTTC. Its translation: CASSQALPRGTNGYTF.